Presented here are 20 T cell receptor beta chains from one specimen sequenced in a study of blood T cell repertoires in COVID-19. Here immunoSEQ multiplex PCR was the method, and the copy in TCRdb shows in-frame clones only, minus some. The sample has around 700,000 clones; approximately 90% are singletons. The material sequenced was peripheral blood. Receptors originate from a woman aged 18-29 years with acute or convalescent COVID-19.

This CDR3 reads CASSPQGKGGRGPQHF. The CDR3 coding sequence is TGTGCCAGCAGTCCACAGGGGAAAGGGGGCCGAGGGCCCCAGCATTTT. The V gene is TRBV2, the J gene TRBJ1-5; TRBD1 aligns across 7 bases. The CDR3 loop spans 16 amino acids. The germline V gene has CDR1 SNHLY and CDR2 FYNNEI. After removal of 5 bases from V and 9 bases from J, the junction contained 16 bases not matched to a gene.

The gene calls are TRBV23-1 and TRBJ1-3; no clear D. TRBV23-1 belongs to the ORF category, with a function that is uncertain. The V and J ends lost 9 bases and 3 bases respectively, with 9 bases between them. CDR3 length: 12 amino acids. The DNA for the CDR3 is TGCGCCAGGGTGGGCGTTGGAAACACCATATATTTT. Its translation is CARVGVGNTIYF.

The V call is TRBV2, the J call TRBJ2-3, with 9 nucleotides matching TRBD2. The length of the CDR3 is 15 residues. Germline trimming cut 6 bases from V and 0 bases from J; bases unmatched to any gene: 4. Germline V gene data show CDR1 as SNHLY and CDR2 as FYNNEI. CDR3 bases: TGTGCCAGCAGCCAGCGGGGGGCCAGCACAGATACGCAGTATTTT. Translating it yields CASSQRGASTDTQYF. The full variable domain, its missing parts supplied by reference TRBV2 and TRBJ2-3, is EPEVTQTPSHQVTQMGQEVILRCVPISNHLYFYWYRQILGQKVEFLVSFYNNEISEKSEIFDDQFSVERPDGSNFTLKIRSTKLEDSAMYFCASSQRGASTDTQYFGPGTRLTVL.

This chain uses TRBV7-8 with TRBJ1-2; the match to TRBD1 covers 7 bases. The CDR3 runs 17 residues. V was pared by 5 bases and J by 4 bases, with 16 bases of the junction left unmatched. CDR1 SGHVS and CDR2 FQNEAQ come from the germline V gene. CDR3 bases: TGTGCCAGCAGCAAGGGACAGTCCCAACCTTGGAGCTATGGCTACACCTTC. This codes for CASSKGQSQPWSYGYTF.

The rearrangement joins TRBV20-1 to TRBJ1-4; tentatively, D is TRBD1 (5 bases). Germline assignment: CDR1 DFQATT and CDR2 SNEGSKA (reference sequence). Trimming removed 3 bases from V and 4 bases from J, with 15 bases in between. This CDR3 has 15 amino acids. This chain's CDR3 is CSASVGGLGNEKLFF. Here the CDR3 DNA reads TGCAGTGCTAGTGTTGGGGGACTGGGTAATGAAAAACTGTTTTTT.

The chain links TRBV11-2 to TRBJ2-2; perhaps TRBD2 as D (6 bases). The V gene's germline CDR1 is SGHAT and CDR2 FQNNGV. The CDR3 totals 15 residues. Trimming took off 3 bases at V and 4 bases at J, with 12 bases between the two ends. CDR3 DNA: TGTGCCAGCAGCTTTGGGGGGAGTGGCACCGGGGAGCTGTTTTTT. Residues: CASSFGGSGTGELFF.

The chain has TRBV20-1 and TRBJ2-1, with 7 bases identical to TRBD1. The CDR3 totals 14 residues. V dropped 3 bases and J dropped 5; count of bases not matched to a gene: 7. Germline V lookup: CDR1 DFQATT, CDR2 SNEGSKA (reference sequence). In nucleotides, the CDR3 is TGCAGTGCTAGTAGAGGGGGCTTAAACAATGAGCAGTTCTTC. It is translated as CSASRGGLNNEQFF.

CDR3 region: CASSQPGDYGYTF. CDR3 DNA sequence: TGTGCCAGCAGCCAACCAGGGGACTATGGCTACACCTTC. The rearrangement joins TRBV14 to TRBJ1-2; D may be TRBD1 (6 bases). The CDR3 contains 13 residues. Trimming took off 2 bases at V and 3 bases at J, with 7 bases between the two ends. Germline CDR1 reads SGHDN; CDR2 reads FVKESK.

On this clone: Compared with germline, one end of the junction differs, possibly owing to a read error. CDR3 sequence reads: CASSFSGGPFLF. CDR3 bases: TGTGCCAGCAGCTTTAGCGGGGGGCCCTTTCTCTTC. V is TRBV9 and J is TRBJ2-1; TRBD2 agrees at 10 bases. Looked up from germline, CDR1 is SGDLS and CDR2 is YYNGEE. This CDR3 has 12 amino acids.

The chain uses TRBV9 and TRBJ2-2, with 8 bases identical to TRBD2. V dropped 6 bases and J dropped 0; count of bases not matched to a gene: 1. This CDR3 is built from 14 residues. In germline, CDR1 is SGDLS, CDR2 YYNGEE. The chain's CDR3 is CASTGGTNTGELFF. The CDR3, as DNA: TGTGCCAGCACGGGGGGGACGAACACCGGGGAGCTGTTTTTT.

The rearrangement joins TRBV5-1 to TRBJ2-7, with D unclear. The V and J ends lost 0 bases and 1 base respectively, with 2 bases between them. This CDR3 contains 12 residues. The germline gives CDR1 SGHRS, CDR2 YFSETQ. CDR3 nucleotide sequence: TGCGCCAGCAGCTTGGCATCCTACGAGCAGTACTTC. This sequence encodes CASSLASYEQYF.

The chain uses TRBV28 and TRBJ1-2; the D is unclear. The CDR3 is 10 residues long. V shed 10 bases and J shed 3 bases, with 6 bases lying between them. Germline V gives CDR1 MDHEN, CDR2 SYDVKM. CDR3 coding DNA: TGTGCCACCGGAGACTATGGCTACACCTTC. Residues: CATGDYGYTF.

The rearrangement links TRBV7-3 to TRBJ1-2, with 7 bases aligning to TRBD1. J lost 8 bases, V lost 2 bases, and 5 bases had no gene match. Germline V gene data show CDR1 as SGHTA and CDR2 as FQGTGA. The CDR3 spans 13 residues. The CDR3 bases are TGTGCCAGCAGCTTAGACCAGGGGGAAGGCTACACCTTC. Its translation is CASSLDQGEGYTF.

The chain links TRBV6-1 to TRBJ2-7; TRBD1 aligns across 7 bases. CDR3 length: 15 residues. Germline CDR1 and CDR2: MNHNS and SASEGT. V was clipped by 1 base and J by 2 bases; unmatched bases: 5. DNA of the CDR3: TGTGCCAGCAGTGAAGTTGGGCAGGGGGCCTACGAGCAGTACTTC. This sequence encodes CASSEVGQGAYEQYF.

This clone was detected once. The V gene is TRBV7-9, the J gene TRBJ1-1; D is unresolved. CDR1 is SEHNR, CDR2 FQNEAQ, per germline (reference sequence). Trimming shortened V by 4 bases and J by 1 base, and 10 bases separated the two germline ends. CDR3 length equals 14 residues. The CDR3 DNA sequence: TGTGCCAGCAGCTCTAGAGACCCGAACACTGAAGCTTTCTTT. This encodes CASSSRDPNTEAFF.

The chain carries TRBV5-1 and TRBJ1-1, with 7 bases lining up with TRBD1. Germline lookup yields CDR1 SGHRS and CDR2 YFSETQ. The CDR3 extends over 17 amino acids. V lost 5 bases, J lost 0 bases, and 13 bases stayed unmatched. The CDR3 loop reads CASSSGQSFYMNTEAFF. The CDR3 coding sequence is TGCGCCAGCAGTTCGGGACAGTCATTTTACATGAACACTGAAGCTTTCTTT.

The J gene is TRBJ2-1, the V gene TRBV6-5, with 7 bases that match TRBD2. CDR1 is MNHEY, CDR2 SVGAGI, per germline. The CDR3 has 15 amino acids. After removal of 2 bases from V and 8 bases from J, the junction contained 9 bases not matched to a gene. CDR3 sequence reads: CASSYGAGRGDEQFF. The DNA of the CDR3 is TGTGCCAGCAGTTACGGAGCGGGGCGAGGGGATGAGCAGTTCTTC.

This clone was detected once. The chain links TRBV4-3 to TRBJ1-1; maybe TRBD1 (6 bases). CDR1 is LGHNA, CDR2 YSLEER, per germline. The CDR3 contains 13 residues. Trimming left V 2 bases short and J 5 bases short, with 9 bases between. The DNA of the CDR3 is TGCGCCAGCAGCCAAACAGGGAAAACTGAAGCTTTCTTT. Translated, it gives CASSQTGKTEAFF.

V is TRBV28 and J is TRBJ1-1; possible D gene TRBD1, 6 bases. The CDR3 sequence is 16 residues long. Looked up from germline, CDR1 is MDHEN and CDR2 is SYDVKM. Trimming cost V 6 bases and J 2 bases, with 19 bases left between them. This CDR3 is CASSPLDRQSNTEAFF. In DNA form, the CDR3 reads TGTGCCAGCAGCCCCCTGGACAGACAATCTAACACTGAAGCTTTCTTT.

V usage is TRBV9 and J usage is TRBJ2-1, with 9 nucleotides matching TRBD2. Germline V gives CDR1 SGDLS, CDR2 YYNGEE. The CDR3 runs to 16 residues. Germline trimming cut 1 base from V and 8 bases from J; bases unmatched to any gene: 10. Here the CDR3 DNA reads TGTGCCAGCAGCGTAAGCGCGGGGGGGCCTGTGGATGAGCAGTTCTTC. Translation gives CASSVSAGGPVDEQFF.